The sequence of this T cell receptor (beta chain) was determined in a study of blood T cells in healthy people across ages. This clonotype was seen more than once but under ten times. The CDR3 spans 13 residues. Between the trimmed V and J ends, which lost 1 base and 6 bases, there was a span of 9 bases. Germline V gene data show CDR1 as SGHTA and CDR2 as FQGNSA. For the second PCR, which ran for roughly 6 to 12 cycles, a sample-barcoded 5' primer and a J-beta primer mix were used. TCRdb re-called the 5' RACE reads through MiXCR, storing one row per CDR3 protein. The data show 1.5 million to 1.8 million distinct CDR3 sequences, 35% to 45% seen once.

The chain recombines TRBV7-2 with TRBJ1-2, with D uncertain. This TCR was sampled from a woman younger than 30 in good health. Sequencing was carried out using blood. The CDR3: CASSLVGPNGYTF. The CDR3 DNA sequence: TGTGCCAGCAGCTTAGTCGGACCAAATGGCTACACCTTC.